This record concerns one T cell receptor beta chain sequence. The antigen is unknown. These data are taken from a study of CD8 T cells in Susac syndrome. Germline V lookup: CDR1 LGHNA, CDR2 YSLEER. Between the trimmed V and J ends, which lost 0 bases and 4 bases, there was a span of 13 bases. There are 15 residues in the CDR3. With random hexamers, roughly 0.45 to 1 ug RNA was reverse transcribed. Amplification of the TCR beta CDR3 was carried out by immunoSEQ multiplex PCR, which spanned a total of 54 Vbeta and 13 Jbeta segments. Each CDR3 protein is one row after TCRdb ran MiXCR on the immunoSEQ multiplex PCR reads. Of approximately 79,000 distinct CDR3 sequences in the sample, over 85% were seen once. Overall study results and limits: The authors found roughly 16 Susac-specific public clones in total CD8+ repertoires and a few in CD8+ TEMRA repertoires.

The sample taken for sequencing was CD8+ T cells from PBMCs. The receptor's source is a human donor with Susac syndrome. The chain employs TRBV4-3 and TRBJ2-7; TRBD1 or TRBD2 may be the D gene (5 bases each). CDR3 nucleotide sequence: TGCGCCAGCAGCCAAGATACGGGACGGAGGTACGAGCAGTACTTC. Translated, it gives CASSQDTGRRYEQYF.